These T cell receptor beta chains were read from a single sample in a study of OX40 agonist ivuxolimab in advanced cancers. Some clones are missing from TCRdb's copy, which holds only in-frame ones; the method was immunoSEQ multiplex PCR. Of some 90,000 clones in the sample, more than 85% were seen once. This sample comprised CD4+ or CD8+ T cells sorted from blood, obtained in a trial of the OX40 agonist ivuxolimab. These receptors were obtained from an adult with an advanced solid tumor such as melanoma, head and neck, liver or kidney cancer. Both conserved end residues are part of each CDR3. Fields, in order: CDR3 DNA, CDR3 protein, D gene, J gene, V gene, clone size. A D gene is named only where the DNA matches it firmly. Not all rows give a size; the values are once, few, many and, for expanded clones, a class.

CDR3nt: TGTGCCAGCAGTCGGGGGGGCAGTGCCAATGAGCAGTTCTTC
CDR3aa: CASSRGGSANEQFF
d_gene: TRBD2
j_gene: TRBJ2-1
v_gene: TRBV6-6
abundance: .

CDR3nt: TGTGCCAGCAGTTATCTGTCTAGCGTATCCGAGACCCAGTACTTC
CDR3aa: CASSYLSSVSETQYF
d_gene: .
j_gene: TRBJ2-5
v_gene: TRBV6-5
abundance: .

CDR3nt: TGTGCCAGCATCCAGACTATTCGACAGGGACAAGCCAATGAGCAGTTCTTC
CDR3aa: CASIQTIRQGQANEQFF
d_gene: .
j_gene: TRBJ2-1
v_gene: TRBV21-1
abundance: .

CDR3nt: TGTGCTAGTGGCAATTCCGACAGCCCCTACGAGCAGTACTTC
CDR3aa: CASGNSDSPYEQYF
d_gene: .
j_gene: TRBJ2-7
v_gene: TRBV12-5
abundance: .

CDR3nt: TGCGCCAGCAGCTTGAAGGGAAACACTGAAGCTTTCTTT
CDR3aa: CASSLKGNTEAFF
d_gene: .
j_gene: TRBJ1-1
v_gene: TRBV5-1
abundance: once

CDR3nt: TGTGCCAGCAGTACTTTTGGGGGGCCCACTGAAGCTTTCTTT
CDR3aa: CASSTFGGPTEAFF
d_gene: .
j_gene: TRBJ1-1
v_gene: TRBV27
abundance: .

CDR3nt: TGTGCCAGCAGTTACGGGGACAGGGGAGGCACTGAAGCTTTCTTT
CDR3aa: CASSYGDRGGTEAFF
d_gene: TRBD1
j_gene: TRBJ1-1
v_gene: TRBV6-5
abundance: .

CDR3nt: TGTGCCAGCAGTATAGCGGGAAGCTCCTACAATGAGCAGTTCTTC
CDR3aa: CASSIAGSSYNEQFF
d_gene: TRBD2
j_gene: TRBJ2-1
v_gene: TRBV6-5
abundance: .

CDR3nt: TGTGCCAGCAGCTTTCTCCAAGTCCCAGGACCCCAAGAGACCCAGTACTTC
CDR3aa: CASSFLQVPGPQETQYF
d_gene: .
j_gene: TRBJ2-5
v_gene: TRBV7-6
abundance: once

CDR3nt: TGCGCCAGCAGCTTGGAATTTCGACAGAACACTGAAGCTTTCTTT
CDR3aa: CASSLEFRQNTEAFF
d_gene: .
j_gene: TRBJ1-1
v_gene: TRBV5-1
abundance: .

CDR3nt: TGCGCCAGCACAGAGAGGGACAGAGAATTTGAGACCCAGTACTTC
CDR3aa: CASTERDREFETQYF
d_gene: TRBD1
j_gene: TRBJ2-5
v_gene: TRBV10-2
abundance: .

CDR3nt: TGTGCCAGCAGCAAAACAGGGGGGCCCTCCGAGACCCAGTACTTC
CDR3aa: CASSKTGGPSETQYF
d_gene: TRBD1
j_gene: TRBJ2-5
v_gene: TRBV5-6
abundance: .

CDR3nt: TGTGCCAGCAGTGACAGTAACTACAATGAGCAGTTCTTC
CDR3aa: CASSDSNYNEQFF
d_gene: .
j_gene: TRBJ2-1
v_gene: TRBV28
abundance: .

CDR3nt: TGTGCCAGCAGCGTAGGGGGACGGCACACAGATACGCAGTATTTT
CDR3aa: CASSVGGRHTDTQYF
d_gene: .
j_gene: TRBJ2-3
v_gene: TRBV9
abundance: once

CDR3nt: TGTGCCAGCAGCTTGGAGGAGGGCGATGAGCAGTTCTTC
CDR3aa: CASSLEEGDEQFF
d_gene: .
j_gene: TRBJ2-1
v_gene: TRBV5-8
abundance: .

CDR3nt: TGTGCCAGCTCCTATGGGACCTATAACACTGAAGCTTTCTTT
CDR3aa: CASSYGTYNTEAFF
d_gene: .
j_gene: TRBJ1-1
v_gene: TRBV18
abundance: .

CDR3nt: TGTGCCAGCGGCTGGGCGGGGAGCGGGGAGCAGTACTTC
CDR3aa: CASGWAGSGEQYF
d_gene: .
j_gene: TRBJ2-7
v_gene: TRBV27
abundance: .

CDR3nt: TGTGCCAGCAGCTTCGGACAGGCCCTCTATGGCTACACCTTC
CDR3aa: CASSFGQALYGYTF
d_gene: TRBD1
j_gene: TRBJ1-2
v_gene: TRBV5-6
abundance: .

CDR3nt: TGTGCCAGCAGCGGGACAAGCGATGAGCAGTTCTTC
CDR3aa: CASSGTSDEQFF
d_gene: .
j_gene: TRBJ2-1
v_gene: TRBV6-5
abundance: .

CDR3nt: TGTGCCAGCAGTTCGGGGTCCGAAGCTTTCTTT
CDR3aa: CASSSGSEAFF
d_gene: .
j_gene: TRBJ1-1
v_gene: TRBV2
abundance: once

CDR3nt: TGTGCCAGCAGCGTAGTCTCCAGCACAGATACGCAGTATTTT
CDR3aa: CASSVVSSTDTQYF
d_gene: .
j_gene: TRBJ2-3
v_gene: TRBV9
abundance: .

CDR3nt: TGCGCCAGCAGCCAAGGTGCGGGGGCCCAAGAGACCCAGTACTTC
CDR3aa: CASSQGAGAQETQYF
d_gene: .
j_gene: TRBJ2-5
v_gene: TRBV4-1
abundance: once

CDR3nt: TGTGCCAGCAGTCTTAGGGGGTCTCAGGTAGAGACCCAGTACTTC
CDR3aa: CASSLRGSQVETQYF
d_gene: .
j_gene: TRBJ2-5
v_gene: TRBV27
abundance: .

CDR3nt: TGTGCCAGCAGCCCCTCCGGGTGGTCGACTAATGAAAAACTGTTTTTT
CDR3aa: CASSPSGWSTNEKLFF
d_gene: .
j_gene: TRBJ1-4
v_gene: TRBV9
abundance: .

CDR3nt: TGTGCCAGCAGCGTAGAAGGCGGGGGGGTTGGAGAGACCCAGTACTTC
CDR3aa: CASSVEGGGVGETQYF
d_gene: TRBD2
j_gene: TRBJ2-5
v_gene: TRBV9
abundance: .

CDR3nt: TGCGCCAGCAGCCAAATCAGGGGTGACACTGAAGCTTTCTTT
CDR3aa: CASSQIRGDTEAFF
d_gene: .
j_gene: TRBJ1-1
v_gene: TRBV4-1
abundance: few

CDR3nt: TGTGCCAGCAGCGTCACACAGGGGGCTAACTATGGCTACACCTTC
CDR3aa: CASSVTQGANYGYTF
d_gene: TRBD1
j_gene: TRBJ1-2
v_gene: TRBV9
abundance: .

CDR3nt: TGCGCCAGCAGCCATGGGAGCTCCTACGAGCAGTACTTC
CDR3aa: CASSHGSSYEQYF
d_gene: .
j_gene: TRBJ2-7
v_gene: TRBV4-3
abundance: once

CDR3nt: TGTGCCAGCAGCTTAGACCCCACAGATACGCAGTATTTT
CDR3aa: CASSLDPTDTQYF
d_gene: .
j_gene: TRBJ2-3
v_gene: TRBV7-7
abundance: .

CDR3nt: TGTGCCAGCAGTGAATATTTTGGGCACGAGCAGTACTTC
CDR3aa: CASSEYFGHEQYF
d_gene: .
j_gene: TRBJ2-7
v_gene: TRBV25-1
abundance: .

CDR3nt: TGTGCCAGCAAAGGACAGGGGGTAGACACCGGGGAGCTGTTTTTT
CDR3aa: CASKGQGVDTGELFF
d_gene: TRBD1
j_gene: TRBJ2-2
v_gene: TRBV19
abundance: .

CDR3nt: TGTGCCAGCAGTAAGCAGAGGGGCGAGCAGTACTTC
CDR3aa: CASSKQRGEQYF
d_gene: .
j_gene: TRBJ2-7
v_gene: TRBV27
abundance: .

CDR3nt: TGTGCCAGCAGCCGGGACTTAATCTACGAGCAGTACTTC
CDR3aa: CASSRDLIYEQYF
d_gene: .
j_gene: TRBJ2-7
v_gene: TRBV5-4
abundance: .

CDR3nt: TGTGCCAGCAGCCCGCTTGGGAGACTCCAAGAGACCCAGTACTTC
CDR3aa: CASSPLGRLQETQYF
d_gene: .
j_gene: TRBJ2-5
v_gene: TRBV7-2
abundance: .

CDR3nt: TGTGCCAGCAAAGATAGCGGGAACTACGAGCAGTACTTC
CDR3aa: CASKDSGNYEQYF
d_gene: TRBD2
j_gene: TRBJ2-7
v_gene: TRBV27
abundance: few

CDR3nt: TGTGCCAGCAGCTTAGCGGACAGCGGTAATGAAAAACTGTTTTTT
CDR3aa: CASSLADSGNEKLFF
d_gene: .
j_gene: TRBJ1-4
v_gene: TRBV7-6
abundance: .

CDR3nt: TGTGCCAGCAGCCACTCCGGGGGCGTCTATGGCTACACCTTC
CDR3aa: CASSHSGGVYGYTF
d_gene: .
j_gene: TRBJ1-2
v_gene: TRBV14
abundance: .

CDR3nt: TGCGCCAGCAGCTTGGCGGGACAGGACACTGAAGCTTTCTTT
CDR3aa: CASSLAGQDTEAFF
d_gene: TRBD1
j_gene: TRBJ1-1
v_gene: TRBV5-1
abundance: .

CDR3nt: TGCGCCAGCAGCCAAGATGGTCAGGGGATTATCTACAATGAGCAGTTCTTC
CDR3aa: CASSQDGQGIIYNEQFF
d_gene: .
j_gene: TRBJ2-1
v_gene: TRBV4-3
abundance: .

CDR3nt: TGTGCCAGCAGTGAATTCACTGATGCTAGCTACCGGAACAATGAGCAGTTCTTC
CDR3aa: CASSEFTDASYRNNEQFF
d_gene: .
j_gene: TRBJ2-1
v_gene: TRBV25-1
abundance: .

CDR3nt: TGTGCCAGCAGCTCAGAAGGCGGGGGGGCGGCAGATACGCAGTATTTT
CDR3aa: CASSSEGGGAADTQYF
d_gene: TRBD2
j_gene: TRBJ2-3
v_gene: TRBV7-8
abundance: .

CDR3nt: TGTGCCATCAGTGAGTCCAGGGATGAGCAGTTCTTC
CDR3aa: CAISESRDEQFF
d_gene: .
j_gene: TRBJ2-1
v_gene: TRBV10-3
abundance: .